These 14 T cell receptor beta chains were sequenced from one sample in a study of blood T cell repertoires in COVID-19. The data were produced by immunoSEQ multiplex PCR, yet TCRdb's version contains in-frame clones alone and is incomplete. The sample records around 80,000 clones, over 70% being singletons. Sequenced material: peripheral blood. The receptors shown here come from a man in his fifties or sixties with active or convalescent COVID-19.

This clone has a handful of counts. The chain joins TRBV29-1 to TRBJ2-5, with D maybe TRBD2 (5 bases). Germline values: CDR1 SQVTM, CDR2 ANQGSEA. The CDR3 consists of 12 residues. Between the trimmed V and J ends, which lost 7 bases and 2 bases, there was a span of 11 bases. For the CDR3, the DNA is TGCAGCGCCCGGACGGGGCAAGAGACCCAGTACTTC. It specifies CSARTGQETQYF.

The chain combines TRBV16 with TRBJ1-2; D gene unclear. V lost 2 bases, J lost 0 bases, and 16 bases lay in between. CDR1 and CDR2 (germline): KGHSY, FQNENV. CDR3 length: 17 residues. The chain's CDR3 is CASSQDITQNSNYGYTF. CDR3 DNA: TGTGCCAGCAGCCAAGATATTACACAGAACTCTAACTATGGCTACACCTTC.

V usage is TRBV5-4 and J usage is TRBJ1-2; 7 bases align to TRBD1. The J segment lost 6 bases and the V segment lost 4 bases, leaving 9 bases of the junction unmatched. The CDR3 contains 14 residues. From germline, CDR1 is SGHNT and CDR2 YYREEE (reference sequence). The CDR3 spells CASSLTGVGDGYTF. The CDR3 bases are TGTGCCAGCAGCCTCACAGGGGTCGGCGATGGCTACACCTTC.

The rearrangement uses TRBV6-5 and TRBJ2-1; a weak D match, TRBD1 (6 bases). V shed 0 bases and J shed 2 bases, with 8 bases lying between them. Looked up from germline, CDR1 is MNHEY and CDR2 is SVGAGI. This CDR3 is 15 amino acids long. The CDR3 DNA reads as TGTGCCAGCAGTTACTCGAGACAGGCCTACAATGAGCAGTTCTTC. It yields the protein CASSYSRQAYNEQFF.

The rearrangement uses TRBV6-1 and TRBJ1-1; D not resolved. Trimming removed 2 bases at V and 1 base at J, with 5 bases between. There are 13 residues in the CDR3. Germline V gives CDR1 MNHNS, CDR2 SASEGT. Written as DNA, the CDR3 is TGTGCCAGCAGTGAAATAGCGAACACTGAAGCTTTCTTT. Protein product: CASSEIANTEAFF.

This clone appeared once. This chain links TRBV7-9 with TRBJ1-2, with a weak D call TRBD1 (5 bases). Looked up from germline, CDR1 is SEHNR and CDR2 is FQNEAQ (reference sequence). The ends were cut back, 1 base at V and 11 bases at J, with 20 bases in the middle. This CDR3 contains 15 residues. The CDR3 is CASSLGGSLEVGYTF. In DNA form, the CDR3 reads TGTGCCAGCAGCTTAGGGGGCAGCCTCGAGGTCGGTTACACCTTC.

The chain uses TRBV5-1 and TRBJ2-3; 10 bases map to TRBD2. The CDR3 has 18 residues. From germline, CDR1 is SGHRS and CDR2 YFSETQ. Germline trimming cut 0 bases from V and 2 bases from J; bases unmatched to any gene: 9. The CDR3 DNA sequence: TGCGCCAGCAGCTTGGTTGCCGAGCGGGGGGGCCCCACAGATACGCAGTATTTT. Residues: CASSLVAERGGPTDTQYF. Looking up the rest from reference TRBV5-1 and TRBJ2-3 gives the full variable domain: KAGVTQTPRYLIKTRGQQVTLSCSPISGHRSVSWYQQTPGQGLQFLFEYFSETQRNKGNFPGRFSGRQFSNSRSEMNVSTLELGDSALYLCASSLVAERGGPTDTQYFGPGTRLTVL.

On this clone: One end of the junction varies from germline; a read error may be responsible. This sequence joins TRBV7-2 and TRBJ1-4, with D perhaps matching TRBD1 (5 bases). Germline values: CDR1 SGHTA, CDR2 FQGNSA. This CDR3 spans 16 amino acids. The chain's CDR3 is CASSSSVGPGNEKLFF. The CDR3, as DNA: TGTGCCAGCAGCTCCTCTGTAGGTCCAGGGAATGAAAAGCTGTTTTTT. Based on the CDR3 plus reference TRBV7-2 and TRBJ1-4, the full variable domain is GAGVSQSPSNKVTEKGKDVELRCDPISGHTALYWYRQSLGQGLEFLIYFQGNSAPDKSGLPSDRFSAERTGGSVSTLTIQRTQQEDSAVYLCASSSSVGPGNEKLFFGSGTQLSVL.

V and J are TRBV9 and TRBJ1-1; perhaps TRBD1 as D (5 bases). Per the germline V gene, CDR1 is SGDLS and CDR2 is YYNGEE. Trimming removed 2 bases from V and 7 bases from J, with 15 bases in between. The CDR3 consists of 14 residues. For the CDR3, the DNA is TGTGCCAGCAGCGTGGGTGACTTCGGGGGTGAAGCTTTCTTT. Its protein product is CASSVGDFGGEAFF.

CDR3 region: CASGQGGYEQYF. The CDR3 DNA sequence: TGTGCCAGCGGACAGGGGGGGTACGAGCAGTACTTC. The V gene is TRBV6-6, the J gene TRBJ2-7; 10 bases line up with TRBD1. Trimming cost V 8 bases and J 4 bases; bases outside gene matches: 2. The CDR3 sequence is 12 residues long. Germline V gives CDR1 MNHNY, CDR2 SVGAGI (reference sequence).

This sequence joins TRBV30 and TRBJ1-5, with unresolved D. Looked up from germline, CDR1 is GTSNPN and CDR2 is SVGIG (reference sequence). The CDR3 consists of 13 residues. V lost 2 bases to trimming and J lost 4 bases, with 9 bases between them. CDR3 loop: CAWSTGLNQPQHF. In DNA, the CDR3 is TGTGCCTGGAGTACCGGTCTTAATCAGCCCCAGCATTTT.

The rearrangement joins TRBV7-3 to TRBJ1-1; tentative D call: TRBD1 (5 bases). V was trimmed by 5 bases and J by 7 bases, leaving 20 bases between them. CDR1 is SGHTA, CDR2 FQGTGA, per germline. The CDR3 sequence is 15 residues long. The CDR3 DNA is TGTGCCAGCAGCCGGGGGGGACGGCTAGTGGGTGAAGCTTTCTTT. Amino acid sequence: CASSRGGRLVGEAFF. Variable domain in full (rest from reference TRBV7-3 and TRBJ1-1): GAGVSQTPSNKVTEKGKYVELRCDPISGHTALYWYRQSLGQGPEFLIYFQGTGAADDSGLPNDRFFAVRPEGSVSTLKIQRTERGDSAVYLCASSRGGRLVGEAFFGQGTRLTVV.

The chain couples TRBV2 to TRBJ1-2, with a possible D match to TRBD1 (6 bases). Germline values: CDR1 SNHLY, CDR2 FYNNEI. This CDR3 contains 16 residues. The V gene lost 7 bases and the J gene lost 0 bases, with 18 bases spanning the gap. In DNA, the CDR3 is TGTGCCAGCACAGCAGAAGCCGGGACAACTAACTATGGCTACACCTTC. Amino acids: CASTAEAGTTNYGYTF.

Here the CDR3 DNA reads TGTGCCAGCAGCTTAGAGGGACAGGGGTTGGATACGCAGTATTTT. Protein: CASSLEGQGLDTQYF. The chain recombines TRBV7-8 with TRBJ2-3; TRBD1 aligns across 10 bases. With 1 base clipped from V and 6 bases from J, the junction kept 4 bases outside the gene matches. Germline lookup yields CDR1 SGHVS and CDR2 FQNEAQ. There are 15 residues in the CDR3.